A single sample gave rise to the 20 T cell receptor beta chains below, sequenced in a study of spatial heterogeneity in lung cancer. Time point denoted: sample taken at primary tumor resection. Whole RNA from tumor, nontumor lung or frozen PBMC was sequenced unsorted. Using its own MiXCR run on the 5' RACE reads, TCRdb lists one record per CDR3 protein. Of roughly 60,000 distinct CDR3 sequences in the sample, roughly 8% were seen once. Sequences were derived from PBMCs, sampled at surgery. These receptor sequences come from a female donor with early-stage non-small cell lung cancer.

This chain uses TRBV3-1 with TRBJ1-6, with TRBD1 as a possible D gene (6 bases). Trimming removed 3 bases at V and 8 bases at J, with 14 bases between. This CDR3 region has 15 residues. Germline V gene sequence: CDR1 LGHDT, CDR2 YNNKEL (reference sequence). CDR3 in DNA: TGTGCCAGCAGCCACGGGGGGCGCGTTGATTCACCCCTCCACTTT. Amino acid sequence: CASSHGGRVDSPLHF.

The table lists this clonotype with many counts. The chain carries TRBV7-2 and TRBJ2-2; 7 bases fit TRBD1. Germline lookup yields CDR1 SGHTA and CDR2 FQGNSA. V was pared by 7 bases and J by 5 bases, with 10 bases of the junction left unmatched. This CDR3 is 15 amino acids long. The CDR3 reads CASISLAGGTGELFF. The CDR3 bases are TGTGCCAGCATCTCTTTGGCAGGGGGAACCGGGGAGCTGTTTTTT.

The chain recombines TRBV5-6 with TRBJ2-3; D ambiguous. Germline-derived CDR1 and CDR2 are SGHDT and YYEEEE. The CDR3 has 12 residues. Deletions cut 0 bases from V and 8 bases from J, with 7 bases between. CDR3 in DNA: TGTGCCAGCAGCTTGGTGACCGGTACGCAGTATTTT. It is translated as CASSLVTGTQYF.

This chain connects TRBV28 to TRBJ1-2, with D uncertain. CDR1 is MDHEN and CDR2 is SYDVKM in the germline V gene. The CDR3 contains 11 residues. V lost 3 bases and J 9 bases, leaving 8 bases between the germline ends. CDR3 in amino acids: CASSFSDSYTF. The CDR3 DNA reads TGTGCCAGCAGTTTCTCGGATAGCTACACCTTC.

This clonotype was detected ten times or more. The chain carries TRBV6-5 and TRBJ1-5, with a tentative D call TRBD1 (5 bases). The germline V gene encodes CDR1 MNHEY and CDR2 SVGAGI. Trimming took off 6 bases at V and 3 bases at J, with 18 bases between the two ends. There are 16 residues in the CDR3. CDR3 sequence (DNA): TGTGCCAGCAGGTCCTCACCAGGGCCTCTCAATCAGCCCCAGCATTTT. Its protein product is CASRSSPGPLNQPQHF.

The chain combines TRBV5-1 with TRBJ1-2; no reliable D call. V lost 4 bases, J lost 5 bases, and 18 bases lay in between. The length of the CDR3 is 15 residues. CDR1 SGHRS and CDR2 YFSETQ come from the germline V gene. DNA of the CDR3: TGCGCCAGCAGCCCAAGCGGGTCCGACCTATATGGCTACACCTTC. Translating it yields CASSPSGSDLYGYTF.

This clonotype was counted only a few times. CDR3 sequence (DNA): TGTGCCAGCAGCAAAGGACAGGGGGCTCTCTATGGCTACACCTTC. This codes for CASSKGQGALYGYTF. The chain has TRBV7-2 and TRBJ1-2, with TRBD1 matching over 11 bases. V was clipped by 5 bases and J by 4 bases; unmatched bases: 6. Germline CDR1 is SGHTA and CDR2 is FQGNSA. This CDR3 spans 15 amino acids.

This clonotype was counted ten times or more. V gene TRBV2 combines with J gene TRBJ2-1; TRBD1 might be the D (5 bases). Trimming shortened V by 4 bases and J by 5 bases, and 15 bases separated the two germline ends. The CDR3 has 15 residues. CDR1 and CDR2 (germline): SNHLY, FYNNEI. This CDR3 is CASSAPGHRDNEQFF. CDR3 nucleotides: TGTGCCAGCAGTGCCCCAGGACACCGGGACAATGAGCAGTTCTTC.

Ten or more counts support this clonotype. This sequence joins TRBV12-3 or TRBV12-4 and TRBJ2-5; 10 bases agree with TRBD1. V gave up 6 bases and J gave up 4 bases; unmatched junction bases: 5. This CDR3 comprises 14 residues. The CDR3 DNA is TGTGCCAGCAGACGGGACAGGGGAGCAGAGACCCAGTACTTC. Translation gives CASRRDRGAETQYF.

At least ten counts were recorded for this clonotype. J is TRBJ2-1 and V is TRBV12-3 or TRBV12-4; TRBD1 matches 9 bases. The CDR3 consists of 16 residues. V trimming: 5 bases; J trimming: 8 bases; junction bases outside the gene matches: 13. The CDR3 protein is CASSPRGTGRRDEQFF. For the CDR3, the DNA is TGTGCCAGCAGTCCCCGGGGGACAGGGAGGAGAGATGAGCAGTTCTTC.

This clonotype was detected a few times. The chain is built from TRBV28 and TRBJ2-7, with 8 bases aligning to TRBD1. The CDR3 extends over 13 amino acids. Germline V gene sequence: CDR1 MDHEN, CDR2 SYDVKM. Trimming cost V 2 bases and J 6 bases; bases outside gene matches: 3. The CDR3 region is CASSLPDRAEQYV. In nucleotides, the CDR3 is TGTGCCAGCAGTTTACCGGACAGGGCCGAGCAGTACGTC.

This clonotype was counted only a few times. This sequence joins TRBV5-4 and TRBJ1-6; no definite D call. Trimming cost V 3 bases and J 7 bases, with 8 bases left between them. Germline values: CDR1 SGHNT, CDR2 YYREEE (reference sequence). The CDR3 length is 13 residues. The CDR3 spells CASSYDLNSPLHF. In DNA form, the CDR3 reads TGTGCCAGCAGCTACGATTTGAATTCACCCCTCCACTTT.

Many counts were recorded for this clonotype. V and J are TRBV6-5 and TRBJ2-6; the D is unclear. Trimming took off 5 bases at V and 2 bases at J, with 10 bases between the two ends. Per the germline V gene, CDR1 is MNHEY and CDR2 is SVGAGI. There are 15 residues in the CDR3. DNA of the CDR3: TGTGCCAGCAGTGTCAGTTATACTGGGGCCAACGTCCTGACTTTC. It encodes CASSVSYTGANVLTF.

This clonotype came up many times. This chain connects TRBV12-3 or TRBV12-4 to TRBJ2-7, with D maybe TRBD1 (6 bases). This CDR3 has 13 amino acids. Between the trimmed V and J ends, which lost 3 bases and 7 bases, there was a span of 13 bases. CDR3 bases: TGTGCCAGCAGTTTTCAAGGGACAACTGAGCAGTACGTC. Translating it yields CASSFQGTTEQYV.

This clonotype has just a few counts. V gene TRBV6-6 combines with J gene TRBJ2-3; the D is unclear. Germline CDR1 reads MNHNY; CDR2 reads SVGAGI (reference sequence). V lost 8 bases and J lost 2, with 8 bases in between. This CDR3 is 12 amino acids long. CDR3 bases: TGTGCCAGCCGCACCACCACAGATACGCAGTATTTT. Translating it yields CASRTTTDTQYF.

The V gene is TRBV5-5, the J gene TRBJ2-3; TRBD2 might be the D (5 bases). The CDR3 has 15 residues. Germline V gene sequence: CDR1 SGHKS, CDR2 YYEKEE (reference sequence). Trimming pared 0 bases from V and 3 bases from J, leaving 11 bases between. CDR3 bases: TGTGCCAGCAGCTTGGCTGGCCAGCGGACAGATACGCAGTATTTT. Protein product: CASSLAGQRTDTQYF.

This clonotype has just a few counts. The rearrangement joins TRBV7-2 to TRBJ1-1; D call uncertain. Germline loops: CDR1 SGHTA, CDR2 FQGNSA. The CDR3 sequence is 15 residues long. V lost 1 base to trimming and J lost 4 bases, with 13 bases between them. The CDR3 DNA reads as TGTGCCAGCAGCTTAGTACCGGTTCAAGTCACTGAAGCTTTCTTT. It yields the protein CASSLVPVQVTEAFF.

This clonotype was found a few times. The CDR3: CAWSVSGVNYGYTF. CDR3 DNA: TGTGCCTGGAGTGTATCAGGGGTTAACTATGGCTACACCTTC. The V and J genes are TRBV30 and TRBJ1-2, with a tentative D call TRBD1 (6 bases). The germline V gene encodes CDR1 GTSNPN and CDR2 SVGIG (reference sequence). Trimming took 0 bases from V and 1 from J, leaving 9 bases between them. CDR3 size: 14 residues.

This clonotype was counted only a few times. CDR3 sequence: CASSKILDRGPVSTQHF. As DNA, the CDR3 is TGTGCCAGCAGCAAAATCTTGGACAGGGGTCCAGTTAGTACCCAGCATTTT. V and J are TRBV21-1 and TRBJ1-5; the listed D gene, TRBD1, was not tested against the DNA. TRBV21-1 is recorded as a pseudogene. This CDR3 has 17 residues.

This clonotype has a handful of counts. The V and J genes are TRBV29-1 and TRBJ2-7; TRBD1 might be the D (5 bases). Germline loops: CDR1 SQVTM, CDR2 ANQGSEA. Deletions cut 4 bases from V and 3 bases from J, with 10 bases between. The CDR3 is 12 amino acids. CDR3 bases: TGCAGCGTTGGGTCAGGGCTCTACGAGCAGTACTTC. Translating it yields CSVGSGLYEQYF.